The present entry profiles one T cell receptor (beta chain) with its context. What it binds is unknown. CDR1 and CDR2 (germline): SEHNR, FQNEAQ (reference sequence). The V and J ends lost 7 bases and 0 bases respectively, with 9 bases between them. The CDR3 contains 13 residues. The sample is drawn from a study of cytomegalovirus exposure and HLA in healthy donors. Study-wide background: Earlier, 150 million to 200 million T cells were analyzed, and approximately 110 million unique TCR beta sequences were found among them. Genetic ancestry analysis placed about 84% of the 400 or so donors that were genotyped in the Caucasian-associated cluster.

The PCR made use of 60 Vbeta and 13 Jbeta primers. Profiling relied on immunoSEQ multiplex PCR, and the TCRdb table lists in-frame clones only, not all of them. The table has about 200,000 clones, roughly 80% seen once. General study points: In an earlier analysis, productive rearrangement rates for most beta V segments clustered near 87% or 30%. The investigators catalogued 164 TCR beta chains as cytomegalovirus-associated.

The chain uses TRBV7-9 and TRBJ2-5; D gene unclear. Sequenced: PBMCs. The clonotype was recovered from a man in his thirties or forties in good health and CMV-seronegative. The CDR3 DNA is TGTGCCAGCATGTTCGAGCACCAAGAGACCCAGTACTTC. It specifies CASMFEHQETQYF.